This TCR beta chain was recorded in a study of blood T cell repertoires in COVID-19. Study summary: COVID-19 samples from acute and convalescent phases originated in the United States, Italy and Spain. Sources were T cells, B-cell-depleted T cells, or PBMCs; the material itself was cDNA or gDNA.

This clone was seen a few times. Per the authors' pipeline: Nucleated cell number was recorded as an estimate derived from reference gene primer amplification. TCRdb's copy holds only in-frame clones and misses some; the assay was immunoSEQ multiplex PCR. V, J and clone size are taken as reported in that table, and D and trimming were inferred from the DNA itself. The sample consists of some 370,000 clones, 89% of them appearing once. This CDR3 contains 16 residues. CDR1 and CDR2 (germline): ENHRY, SYGVKD. Trimming cost V 0 bases and J 2 bases, with 12 bases left between them. Sequencing was carried out using peripheral blood. This sequence was found in a man in his forties with acute or convalescent COVID-19. The gene calls are TRBV10-3 and TRBJ2-3; D might be TRBD2 (5 bases). The CDR3 protein is CAISESASTATDTQYF. The CDR3 DNA reads as TGTGCCATCAGTGAGTCGGCTAGCACGGCCACAGATACGCAGTATTTT.